These 32 T cell receptor beta chains came from one sample sequenced in a study of T cell responses to AZD1222 COVID-19 vaccine. The protocol was immunoSEQ multiplex PCR, while the TCRdb copy is restricted to in-frame clones and leaves out a portion. The data hold 120,000 to 150,000 clones, with almost 90% observed a single time. Material: peripheral blood, obtained on day 0 of AZD1222 vaccination. These receptors were obtained from an adult in good health.

This clone has only a few counts. The V gene is TRBV5-1, the J gene TRBJ2-1; 10 nucleotides agree with TRBD2. The germline V gene encodes CDR1 SGHRS and CDR2 YFSETQ. V was pared by 4 bases and J by 7 bases, with 8 bases of the junction left unmatched. CDR3 size: 15 residues. CDR3 coding DNA: TGCGCCAGCAGCACAGCGGGAGGGCCCGGGAATGAGCAGTTCTTC. Protein product: CASSTAGGPGNEQFF.

The V gene is TRBV25-1, the J gene TRBJ2-1, with 9 bases that match TRBD2. Germline V gene data show CDR1 as MGHDK and CDR2 as SYGVNS. The CDR3 spans 15 residues. Trimming cost V 1 base and J 7 bases; bases outside gene matches: 5. The CDR3 nucleotides are TGTGCCAGCAGTGAATTTAGCGGGAGTGGTAATGAGCAGTTCTTC. This translates into CASSEFSGSGNEQFF.

This chain links TRBV9 with TRBJ2-5, with D uncertain. The CDR3 consists of 12 residues. Germline CDR1 and CDR2: SGDLS and YYNGEE. V was clipped by 4 bases and J by 0 bases, with 4 bases between them. CDR3 DNA sequence: TGTGCCAGCAGCTTCGACCAAGAGACCCAGTACTTC. Residues: CASSFDQETQYF.

This clone has only a few counts. The chain carries TRBV25-1 and TRBJ1-1, with D possibly TRBD1 on 5 matching bases. This CDR3 is built from 14 residues. Trimming took 3 bases from V and 1 from J, leaving 9 bases between them. Germline V gene data show CDR1 as MGHDK and CDR2 as SYGVNS. The CDR3 here is CASSEGPWNTEAFF. Written as DNA, the CDR3 is TGTGCCAGCAGTGAGGGACCGTGGAACACTGAAGCTTTCTTT.

The V gene is TRBV12-3 or TRBV12-4, the J gene TRBJ1-4; D gene unclear. This CDR3 is built from 13 residues. V lost 4 bases, J lost 8 bases, and 11 bases lay in between. CDR3 sequence reads: CASSSVLREKLFF. CDR3 nucleotide sequence: TGTGCCAGCAGTTCTGTCCTGCGGGAAAAACTGTTTTTT.

The chain joins TRBV27 to TRBJ2-5; TRBD1 agrees at 9 bases. The germline V gene has CDR1 MNHEY and CDR2 SMNVEV (reference sequence). The CDR3 totals 18 residues. The V gene end was trimmed by 3 bases and the J gene end by 2 bases; junction bases not matched to a gene: 13. The CDR3, as DNA: TGTGCCAGCAGTTTCCGCGGGGGACAGGGAGGAAGGCAAGAGACCCAGTACTTC. Its protein is CASSFRGGQGGRQETQYF.

The chain employs TRBV4-1 and TRBJ2-1; a weak D match, TRBD2 (5 bases). V dropped 0 bases and J dropped 10 bases, with 16 bases sitting between them. Germline-derived CDR1 and CDR2 are MGHRA and YSYEKL. This CDR3 spans 15 amino acids. The CDR3 region has the DNA TGCGCCAGCAGCCAAGATGATGCTAGCCTCAAGGAGCAGTTCTTC. It yields the protein CASSQDDASLKEQFF.

This chain links TRBV7-9 with TRBJ2-3; TRBD1 aligns across 9 bases. The trim removed 5 bases at V and 1 base at J, leaving 7 bases unmatched. The germline V gene encodes CDR1 SEHNR and CDR2 FQNEAQ (reference sequence). The CDR3 covers 16 residues. The CDR3 DNA reads as TGTGCCAGCAGCGGGAGGACAGGGGATGGCACAGATACGCAGTATTTT. This codes for CASSGRTGDGTDTQYF.

This clone was seen once. The genes are TRBV6-2 or TRBV6-3 and TRBJ1-1; TRBD1 might be the D (6 bases). The V and J ends lost 6 bases and 4 bases respectively, with 12 bases between them. Looked up from germline, CDR1 is MNHEY and CDR2 is SVGEGT. This CDR3 has 13 amino acids. The CDR3 sequence is CASRPTGLTEAFF. The CDR3 nucleotides are TGTGCCAGCAGGCCTACAGGGCTCACTGAAGCTTTCTTT.

This clone was detected once. The CDR3 region is CASSVATEGGYGYTF. The CDR3 DNA follows: TGTGCCAGCAGCGTAGCTACAGAGGGGGGTTACGGCTACACCTTC. The rearrangement uses TRBV9 and TRBJ1-2; possible D gene TRBD1, 6 bases. V lost 0 bases, J lost 8 bases, and 17 bases lay in between. The CDR3 is made up of 15 amino acids. The germline gives CDR1 SGDLS, CDR2 YYNGEE.

The genes are TRBV30 and TRBJ1-1, with 9 nucleotides matching TRBD1. CDR3 length: 12 residues. Germline CDR1 GTSNPN, CDR2 SVGIG (reference sequence). V was pared by 5 bases and J by 3 bases, with 1 base of the junction left unmatched. The CDR3 is CAWGTGYTEAFF. The CDR3, as DNA: TGTGCCTGGGGGACAGGGTACACTGAAGCTTTCTTT.

This chain joins TRBV30 and TRBJ2-5, with 8 nucleotides matching TRBD1. This CDR3 comprises 15 residues. V lost 3 bases and J lost 2; bases outside the gene matches: 8. Germline CDR1 and CDR2: GTSNPN and SVGIG (reference sequence). The CDR3 region has the DNA TGTGCCTGGAGGAGAGGACAGGGACAACAAGAGACCCAGTACTTC. It is translated as CAWRRGQGQQETQYF.

In this sample, this clone turned up once. The J gene is TRBJ2-7, the V gene TRBV5-1; TRBD1 aligns across 10 bases. CDR3 size: 15 residues. Germline CDR1 SGHRS, CDR2 YFSETQ. V gave up 4 bases and J gave up 3 bases; unmatched junction bases: 7. CDR3 sequence: CASSPGDRGIYEQYF. CDR3 nucleotides: TGCGCCAGCAGCCCCGGGGACAGGGGAATCTACGAGCAGTACTTC.

CDR3 nucleotide sequence: TGCAGCGTTGCGGAGGGGGGCAGCACTGAAGCTTTCTTT. Translation gives CSVAEGGSTEAFF. The V and J genes are TRBV29-1 and TRBJ1-1, with a weak D call TRBD1 (6 bases). The CDR3 spans 13 residues. CDR1 is SQVTM and CDR2 is ANQGSEA in the germline V gene. Trimming took 4 bases from V and 4 from J, leaving 13 bases between them.

The V gene is TRBV6-1, the J gene TRBJ2-3; D tentatively fits TRBD1 or TRBD2 (5 bases each). Trimming pared 0 bases from V and 6 bases from J, leaving 10 bases between. The CDR3 is 14 amino acids. Germline loops: CDR1 MNHNS, CDR2 SASEGT. CDR3 in amino acids: CASSEAGRGDTQYF. The CDR3 DNA reads as TGTGCCAGCAGTGAAGCGGGACGGGGTGATACGCAGTATTTT.

This clone was picked up one time. The genes are TRBV12-3 or TRBV12-4 and TRBJ1-1; unclear D gene. This CDR3 comprises 13 residues. Trimming took off 7 bases at V and 5 bases at J, with 14 bases between the two ends. DNA for the CDR3: TGTGCCAGCATACTAGAAGTCCCGACTGAAGCTTTCTTT. It translates to CASILEVPTEAFF.

The J gene is TRBJ2-6, the V gene TRBV5-1, with D perhaps assigned TRBD1 or TRBD2 (6 bases each). The CDR3 has 19 amino acids. V was cut by 2 bases and J by 0 bases, with 18 bases left in between. Germline assignment: CDR1 SGHRS and CDR2 YFSETQ. The CDR3 sequence: CASSFRGVAHSSGANVLTF. CDR3 nucleotides: TGCGCCAGCAGCTTTAGGGGGGTAGCGCATAGCTCTGGGGCCAACGTCCTGACTTTC.

The chain uses TRBV5-1 and TRBJ2-1; possibly TRBD2 for D (6 bases). Per germline, CDR1 SGHRS and CDR2 YFSETQ. The CDR3 is made up of 14 amino acids. Trimming cost V 5 bases and J 2 bases, with 11 bases left between them. The CDR3 nucleotides are TGCGCCAGCAGGGAGGTAGCGGCCTACAATGAGCAGTTCTTC. Its translation is CASREVAAYNEQFF.

The chain uses TRBV27 and TRBJ1-3; unclear D gene. CDR1 and CDR2 (germline): MNHEY, SMNVEV (reference sequence). The CDR3 extends over 16 amino acids. V was shortened by 4 bases and J by 4 bases, with 17 bases between the two germline ends. The CDR3 bases are TGTGCCAGCAGTTCCACGCGGGGAGTTTGGGGAAACACCATATATTTT. It encodes CASSSTRGVWGNTIYF.

This chain uses TRBV6-6 with TRBJ2-1; 10 nucleotides match TRBD2. The CDR3 contains 16 residues. Germline CDR1 is MNHNY and CDR2 is SVGAGI (reference sequence). The V gene end was trimmed by 5 bases and the J gene end by 9 bases; junction bases not matched to a gene: 13. Here the CDR3 reads CASSGHASGSYGEQFF. In DNA, the CDR3 is TGTGCCAGCAGTGGACACGCTAGCGGGAGTTATGGTGAGCAGTTCTTC.

The CDR3 sequence is CASSSPGQKETQYF. The CDR3 nucleotides are TGTGCCAGCAGCTCACCGGGACAGAAAGAGACCCAGTACTTC. This sequence joins TRBV7-2 and TRBJ2-5; 7 bases are shared with TRBD1. The CDR3 contains 14 residues. Trimming removed 4 bases from V and 3 bases from J; junction bases left unmatched: 5. Germline-derived CDR1 and CDR2 are SGHTA and FQGNSA.

The gene calls are TRBV6-2 or TRBV6-3 and TRBJ2-1; the match to TRBD2 covers 9 bases. Germline lookup yields CDR1 MNHEY and CDR2 SVGEGT. CDR3 length: 15 residues. Trimming at V came to 5 bases and at J to 7 bases, leaving 9 bases not matched to a gene. CDR3 sequence: CASSPYTTSGNEQFF. CDR3 bases: TGTGCCAGCAGTCCGTATACGACTAGCGGTAATGAGCAGTTCTTC.

This chain joins TRBV18 and TRBJ1-1; D might be TRBD1 (5 bases). The germline gives CDR1 KGHSH, CDR2 LQKENI. V was pared by 2 bases and J by 2 bases, with 9 bases between. The CDR3 has 14 residues. The CDR3 region has the DNA TGTGCCAGCTCACCAGTACAGGCAAACACTGAAGCTTTCTTT. Protein: CASSPVQANTEAFF.

This chain uses TRBV29-1 with TRBJ1-2, with a tentative D call TRBD1 (6 bases). CDR1 and CDR2 from the germline V gene are SQVTM and ANQGSEA. This CDR3 is 15 amino acids long. Trimming stripped 4 bases from V and 2 bases from J, with 17 bases between. CDR3: CSVGGTGQSNYGYTF. CDR3 DNA: TGCAGCGTTGGAGGGACGGGACAATCAAACTATGGCTACACCTTC.

The CDR3 DNA sequence: TGTGCCAGTAGTATCCTTACCTTCCGGACAGGGTTGATTATTGGCAATCAGCCCCAGCATTTT. As protein: CASSILTFRTGLIIGNQPQHF. The V gene is TRBV19, the J gene TRBJ1-5; the match to TRBD1 covers 8 bases. Germline assignment: CDR1 LNHDA and CDR2 SQIVND (reference sequence). This CDR3 spans 21 amino acids. V lost 3 bases to trimming and J lost 2 bases; unmatched junction nucleotides: 21.

Regarding this clone: A junction boundary mismatches the germline segment, possibly from a read error. V and J are TRBV14 and TRBJ2-2, with D unclear. CDR1 and CDR2 (germline): SGHDN, FVKESK. The CDR3 is made up of 17 amino acids. CDR3 bases: TGTGCCAGCAGCCTCTTGCGATCGGGTTCGAACGCCGGGGAGCTGTTTTTT. Amino acids: CASSLLRSGSNAGELFF.

DNA of the CDR3: TGCAGTGCTAAACCAGGGGCTGAAGCTTTCTTT. Its protein is CSAKPGAEAFF. The rearrangement joins TRBV20-1 to TRBJ1-1; D may be TRBD1 (6 bases). CDR3 size: 11 residues. V was cut by 4 bases and J by 6 bases, with 9 bases left in between. Per germline, CDR1 DFQATT and CDR2 SNEGSKA (reference sequence).

The chain links TRBV7-9 to TRBJ2-7, with 10 bases fitting TRBD2. Germline V gives CDR1 SEHNR, CDR2 FQNEAQ (reference sequence). The V gene end was trimmed by 6 bases and the J gene end by 1 base; junction bases not matched to a gene: 3. This CDR3 has 14 amino acids. Written as DNA, the CDR3 is TGTGCCAGCAGACCGGGACTAGCGTCCTACGAGCAGTACTTC. Its translation: CASRPGLASYEQYF.

This chain connects TRBV10-3 to TRBJ2-1; D not certain. CDR1 ENHRY and CDR2 SYGVKD come from the germline V gene. There are 13 residues in the CDR3. V lost 5 bases, J lost 7 bases, and 12 bases lay in between. In DNA, the CDR3 is TGTGCCATCAGTTCCCGCCTAGGGAATGAGCAGTTCTTC. Translation: CAISSRLGNEQFF.

The chain employs TRBV5-1 and TRBJ1-3, with D tentatively TRBD1 (5 bases). V lost 1 base and J 0 bases, leaving 11 bases between the germline ends. CDR3 length: 16 residues. Germline V CDR1 and CDR2: SGHRS, YFSETQ. The CDR3 nucleotides are TGCGCCAGCAGCTTGTTTCAGGGAAACTCTGGAAACACCATATATTTT. Its protein is CASSLFQGNSGNTIYF. Based on the CDR3 plus reference TRBV5-1 and TRBJ1-3, the full variable domain is KAGVTQTPRYLIKTRGQQVTLSCSPISGHRSVSWYQQTPGQGLQFLFEYFSETQRNKGNFPGRFSGRQFSNSRSEMNVSTLELGDSALYLCASSLFQGNSGNTIYFGEGSWLTVV.

CDR3 amino acids: CASSSDRVRYTEAFF. The CDR3 coding sequence is TGTGCCAGTAGTAGTGACAGGGTACGCTACACTGAAGCTTTCTTT. The chain has TRBV19 and TRBJ1-1; TRBD1 agrees at 7 bases. V was pared by 4 bases and J by 3 bases, with 8 bases of the junction left unmatched. The CDR3 spans 15 residues. Per germline, CDR1 LNHDA and CDR2 SQIVND (reference sequence).

V usage is TRBV14 and J usage is TRBJ1-1, with D possibly matching TRBD1 (5 bases). Per germline, CDR1 SGHDN and CDR2 FVKESK. The CDR3 extends over 15 amino acids. Trimming took 2 bases from V and 1 from J, leaving 11 bases between them. CDR3 coding DNA: TGTGCCAGCAGCCAACCAACGGGACCGAACACTGAAGCTTTCTTT. Residues: CASSQPTGPNTEAFF.